The next 9 T cell receptor beta chains were all read from a single sample in a study of blood T cell repertoires in COVID-19 (dated by TCRdb to 2018 to 2020). The protocol used for the library was the immunoSEQ multiplex PCR assay. In its TCRdb copy, this immuneACCESS table keeps in-frame sequences only and misses some clones. Where compared with another copy, unresolved V genes explain less than half of these, and the others have no known cause. The sample data list about 75,000 clones, and approximately 79% of these were observed just once. The top ten constitute 2.5% to 3% of the sample. Sample: peripheral blood. Receptors originate from a human donor with acute or convalescent COVID-19. The donor label of this sample is uncertain.

The chain carries TRBV5-1 and TRBJ2-2; D perhaps matches TRBD2 (5 bases). Germline V lookup: CDR1 SGHRS, CDR2 YFSETQ. CDR3 length: 13 amino acids. V was pared by 4 bases and J by 5 bases, with 9 bases between. The CDR3 coding sequence is TGCGCCAGCAGCCCCCGAGGGACCGGGGAGCTGTTTTTT. Its translation: CASSPRGTGELFF.

V gene TRBV10-1 combines with J gene TRBJ2-3, with D possibly matching TRBD2 (6 bases). The germline V gene has CDR1 WNHNN and CDR2 SYGVQD (reference sequence). The CDR3 contains 15 residues. V dropped 2 bases and J dropped 1 base, with 10 bases sitting between them. CDR3 DNA: TGCGCCAGCAGTGAGACTAGCACCCGCACAGATACGCAGTATTTT. This gives the protein CASSETSTRTDTQYF.

V and J are TRBV2 and TRBJ2-7; 11 nucleotides align to TRBD1. The junction had 6 bases not matched to a gene; V was cut back by 8 bases and J by 3 bases. The CDR3 covers 14 residues. The germline gives CDR1 SNHLY, CDR2 FYNNEI. CDR3 region: CASGKGQGVYEQYF. CDR3 in DNA: TGTGCCAGCGGGAAGGGACAGGGGGTCTACGAGCAGTACTTC.

This chain links TRBV7-6 with TRBJ1-3, with D unclear. Germline V gene sequence: CDR1 SGHVS, CDR2 FNYEAQ. Trimming cost V 2 bases and J 1 base, with 9 bases left between them. This CDR3 comprises 15 residues. The CDR3 here is CASSLYENSGNTIYF. Here the CDR3 DNA reads TGTGCCAGCAGCTTATACGAGAATTCTGGAAACACCATATATTTT.

This clone was counted only a few times. The CDR3 here is CASSLAIDNSPLHF. CDR3 bases: TGTGCCAGCAGCTTGGCCATTGATAATTCACCCCTCCACTTT. The rearrangement links TRBV5-8 to TRBJ1-6; D unclear. Looked up from germline, CDR1 is SGHTS and CDR2 is YDEGEE. The V gene lost 0 bases and the J gene lost 5 bases, with 6 bases spanning the gap. The CDR3 spans 14 residues. The full variable domain, with the rest looked up from reference TRBV5-8 and TRBJ1-6, is EAGVTQSPTHLIKTRGQQATLRCSPISGHTSVYWYQQALGLGLQFLLWYDEGEERNRGNFPPRFSGRQFPNYSSELNVNALELEDSALYLCASSLAIDNSPLHFGNGTRLTVT.

This chain joins TRBV18 and TRBJ1-1; TRBD1 might be the D (6 bases). Germline CDR1 is KGHSH and CDR2 is LQKENI. This CDR3 region has 14 residues. V shed 3 bases and J shed 1 base, with 9 bases lying between them. As DNA, the CDR3 is TGTGCCAGCTCACCGGGACATCCGAACACTGAAGCTTTCTTT. Translation: CASSPGHPNTEAFF.

This sequence joins TRBV4-2 and TRBJ2-1; 13 bases are shared with TRBD2. This CDR3 spans 17 amino acids. Germline CDR1 and CDR2: LGHNA and YNFKEQ. Germline trimming cut 1 base from V and 4 bases from J; bases unmatched to any gene: 4. CDR3 amino acids: CASSQGLAGGLYNEQFF. CDR3 nucleotide sequence: TGTGCCAGCAGCCAAGGACTAGCGGGGGGCCTTTACAATGAGCAGTTCTTC.

The CDR3 here is CASSSTAYNEQFF. CDR3 sequence (DNA): TGTGCCAGCAGTTCCACTGCATACAATGAGCAGTTCTTC. The rearrangement uses TRBV27 and TRBJ2-1, with D hard to call. Germline lookup yields CDR1 MNHEY and CDR2 SMNVEV (reference sequence). Trimming took off 4 bases at V and 4 bases at J, with 8 bases between the two ends. The CDR3 is made up of 13 amino acids.

This clone showed up just a few times. The genes are TRBV19 and TRBJ2-1; tentatively, D is TRBD2 (6 bases). This CDR3 is built from 15 residues. Germline CDR1 and CDR2: LNHDA and SQIVND (reference sequence). V gave up 7 bases and J gave up 2 bases, with 15 bases separating them. CDR3 sequence: CASKRAGGPYNEQFF. The CDR3, as DNA: TGTGCCAGTAAGAGGGCAGGAGGGCCCTACAATGAGCAGTTCTTC.